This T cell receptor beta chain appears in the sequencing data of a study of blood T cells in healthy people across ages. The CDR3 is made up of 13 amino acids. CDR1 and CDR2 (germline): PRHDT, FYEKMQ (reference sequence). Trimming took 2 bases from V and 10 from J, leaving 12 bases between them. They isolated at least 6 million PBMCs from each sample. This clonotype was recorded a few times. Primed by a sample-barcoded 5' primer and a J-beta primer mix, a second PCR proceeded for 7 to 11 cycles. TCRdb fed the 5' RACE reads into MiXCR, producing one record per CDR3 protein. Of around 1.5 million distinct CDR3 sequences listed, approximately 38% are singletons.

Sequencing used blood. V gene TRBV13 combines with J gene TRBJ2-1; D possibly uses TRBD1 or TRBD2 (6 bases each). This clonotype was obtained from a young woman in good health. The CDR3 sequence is CASSLTGAGEQFF. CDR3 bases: TGTGCCAGCAGCTTAACGGGGGCCGGAGAGCAGTTCTTC.